This T cell receptor beta chain was sequenced for a study of vaccination and CD4 T cells after COVID-19 (dated by TCRdb to the early 2020s). Concerning the study at large: Every convalescent patient had a positive nasal swab PCR test for SARS-CoV-2, with mild disease in nine patients and severe disease in one. In the convalescent cohort there were six males and four females, among whom were two Hispanic individuals, seven Caucasians, two Asians and one multiracial person. Each participant got two doses of either the Pfizer-BioNTech BNT162b2 vaccine (n=8) or the Moderna mRNA-1273 vaccine (n=2). Post-COVID blood samples were collected from convalescent patients a median of about 92 days after diagnosis, with a range of roughly 30 to 170 days. Post-vaccine blood samples were obtained a median of roughly 75 days after the second vaccine dose, with a range of roughly 13 to 250 days. For a few convalescent patients, samples were collected at an early post-vaccination timepoint (day 14) as well as at a late post-vaccination timepoint (days 161 to 241). For stimulating the cultures, overlapping spike peptide pools were used, derived from SARS-CoV-2 as well as from the common cold coronaviruses HCoV-NL63, HCoV-OC43 and HCoV-229E. Control cultures used a CEFX viral epitope pool as positive control, an HIV-1 Nef peptide pool as negative control, or no peptide. In around ten COVID-19 convalescent patients and several infection-naive healthy vaccine recipients, the spike-specific CD4+ TCR repertoire before mRNA vaccination was compared with the repertoire after mRNA vaccination.

Points on this clonotype: The antigen it recognizes is unknown. No base-level quality is on record; no much larger clone is a single base apart.

The library was made by PCR. DNA from cultured CD4+ T cells underwent TCR sequencing with the Oncomine TCR Beta short-read assay at the Johns Hopkins FTIC core. The QIAamp micro DNA kit was used to extract genomic DNA from the cultured CD4+ T cells. Oncomine TCR Beta libraries from cultured CD4+ T cells were pooled with unique dual indexes and sequenced on an Illumina iSeq 100. As for the authors' bioinformatics: Non-productive sequences were filtered out, and CDR3s that did not start with C, did not end with F or W, or were shorter than 7 amino acids were discarded. The MANAFEST web application identified antigen-specific clonotypes by comparing peptide-stimulated wells against reference wells and other culture wells. For a clone to be called positive, the clone needed an FDR below 0.05, an odds ratio above 5, and a productive frequency above 0.1% in at least two of three replicate wells. A clonotype counted as cross-reactive if it showed significant expansion both in the SARS-CoV-2 spike wells and in at least one common cold coronavirus spike condition. CDR3 homology was assessed with Levenshtein distances (stringdist) and unrooted phylogenetic trees (ape) in R version 3.6.1. TCRdb cleaned the public reads at Q25 with fastp, built clones with MiXCR and kept in-frame beta chains. Each CDR3 protein appears once, grouped with its most common genes and DNA. TCRdb's processing, not the authors', yielded these V and J calls. This sample is represented by about 18,000 distinct CDR3 sequences; about 45% of them were singletons. The ten top clones hold approximately 12% of the sample.

The label giving this sample's time point can be read as: late sampling 161 to 241 days after vaccination in three convalescent patients. The treatment or condition label, as the study defines it: approximately 9-day PBMC culture with coronavirus spike peptide pools or control peptides (ViraFEST assay). The study used the ViraFEST assay, which expanded antigen-specific T cells with peptide pools and then identified expanded clonotypes by TCR sequencing. The convalescent patients' positive SARS-CoV-2 PCR tests were from March to December 2020, which was before the Alpha, Beta and Delta variants emerged in the United States. Each well held two million PBMCs cultured with 9 to 10 ug/ml peptide pools in IMDM containing 5% human AB serum and 9 to 10 IU/ml IL-2. Half of the culture medium was replaced with fresh IL-2-containing medium on days 3 and 7. CD4+ T cells were isolated after roughly 10 days of culture through negative selection using the EasySep CD4+ T cell isolation kit. Ficoll-Paque Plus gradient centrifugation was used to isolate PBMCs from whole blood, and the isolated PBMCs were then either used fresh or cryopreserved at -140C. Culture conditions were generally each tested in triplicate wells.

General findings and caveats noted by the study authors: The study included relatively few convalescent patients and did not analyze early timepoints after natural infection. Nearly all vaccine-specific clones in convalescent patients (304 of 307) were mono-reactive for SARS-CoV-2 spike rather than cross-reactive with common cold coronaviruses. The median number of SARS-CoV-2-reactive clonotypes rose from under 25 after infection to a few dozen after vaccination, but the change was not significant. Among convalescent patients, a median around 86% of the SARS-CoV-2-reactive clones seen after vaccination appeared only after vaccination, which suggests priming specific to the vaccine.

V sheds 1 base and J sheds 0 bases, leaving 10 bases between their ends. Including cysteine and phenylalanine, the CDR3 has 16 amino acids. Only the CDR3 DNA is retained, 48 bases long and in frame from the first base. The germline V gene (reference sequence) sets CDR1 to LNHNV and CDR2 to YYDKDF. The origin of this receptor is a human donor who had recovered from COVID-19. The receptor chain draws on TRBV15 and TRBJ2-1, with the D gene call left open. Here the sequenced sample was CD4+ T cells from blood, cultured in vitro, taken about 7 months after SARS-CoV-2 vaccination. CDR3 reads: CATSRGRGISYNEQFF. In nucleotides, the sequence is TGTGCCACCAGCAGAGGTCGCGGTATCTCCTACAATGAGCAGTTCTTC.